The clone carrying this T cell receptor (beta chain) was counted once. Its antigen is currently unknown. The data originate from a study of identical twins. Study outcomes and limitations: In zero-insertion analyses, partial confounding could arise from invariant MAIT and iNKT cells. Insertions were fewer in abundant cord blood beta clonotypes, whereas memory repertoires showed none of this pattern.

V was pared by 4 bases and J by 4 bases, with 14 bases between. Germline CDR1 reads LNHDA; CDR2 reads SQIVND (reference sequence). CDR3 length: 14 amino acids. All of the donors were Caucasians in good health. A universal primer site came from template switching; cDNA carried unique molecular identifiers. TCRdb independently ran MiXCR on the 5' RACE reads; one entry per CDR3 protein. Among approximately 20,000 distinct CDR3 sequences listed, approximately 71% were seen once. The source of this sequence is a woman between 18 and 29 years old in good health. This table probably holds off-target reads from a library built for another chain. Sequencing used memory (CD45RO+) T cells sorted from blood. This chain links TRBV19 with TRBJ2-7; D assignment may be TRBD1 or TRBD2 (5 bases each). As DNA, the CDR3 is TGTGCCAGTAGTACAGGGAGTCCAAGTTACGAGCAGTACTTC. Amino acids: CASSTGSPSYEQYF. Together with reference TRBV19 and TRBJ2-7, the CDR3 gives the full variable domain: DGGITQSPKYLFRKEGQNVTLSCEQNLNHDAMYWYRQDPGQGLRLIYYSQIVNDFQKGDIAEGYSVSREKKESFPLTVTSAQKNPTAFYLCASSTGSPSYEQYFGPGTRLTVT.